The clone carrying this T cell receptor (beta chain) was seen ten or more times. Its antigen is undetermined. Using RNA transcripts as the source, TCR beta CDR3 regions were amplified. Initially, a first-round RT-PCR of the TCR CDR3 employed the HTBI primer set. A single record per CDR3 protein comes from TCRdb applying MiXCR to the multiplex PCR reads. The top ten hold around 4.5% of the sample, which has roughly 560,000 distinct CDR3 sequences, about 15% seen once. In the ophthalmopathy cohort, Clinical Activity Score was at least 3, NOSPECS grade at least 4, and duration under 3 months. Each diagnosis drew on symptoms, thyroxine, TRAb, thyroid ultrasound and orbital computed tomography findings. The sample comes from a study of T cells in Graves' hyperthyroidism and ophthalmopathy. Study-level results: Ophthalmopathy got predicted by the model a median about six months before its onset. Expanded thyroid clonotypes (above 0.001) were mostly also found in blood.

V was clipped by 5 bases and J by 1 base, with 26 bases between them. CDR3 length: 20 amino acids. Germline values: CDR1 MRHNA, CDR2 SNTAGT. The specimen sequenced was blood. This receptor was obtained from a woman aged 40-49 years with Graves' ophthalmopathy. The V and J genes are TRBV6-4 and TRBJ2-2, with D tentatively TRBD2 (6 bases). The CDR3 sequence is CASSLLFGTVTGVNTGELFF. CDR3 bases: TGTGCCAGCAGTCTTCTATTCGGGACCGTTACGGGAGTGAACACCGGGGAGCTGTTTTTT.